These 5 T cell receptor beta chains were sequenced from one sample in a study of monozygotic twins with inflammatory bowel disease. For each CDR3 protein, TCRdb gives one entry from its re-call of the 5' RACE reads, without DNA. In all, the sample yields about 350,000 distinct CDR3 sequences. Sequenced sample: blood. The receptors come from a human donor with ulcerative colitis or Crohn's disease, or a healthy co-twin of an affected twin (not recorded which).

CDR3 sequence: CASSVDPHNQPQHF. This chain connects TRBV9 to TRBJ1-5. The germline gives CDR1 SGDLS, CDR2 YYNGEE. There are 14 residues in the CDR3.

This chain uses TRBV6-2 or TRBV6-3 with TRBJ2-1. Germline V gene data show CDR1 as MNHEY and CDR2 as SVGEGT. This CDR3 is built from 15 residues. CDR3 amino acids: CASSLQVHLYNEQFF.

The chain joins TRBV14 to TRBJ1-1. CDR1 is SGHDN, CDR2 FVKESK, per germline. This CDR3 comprises 14 residues. The CDR3: CASSTDPSLSEAFF.

The chain couples TRBV5-1 to TRBJ2-3; TCRdb returns TRBD2, unconfirmable since there is no DNA. The CDR3 sequence is 19 residues long. The germline V gene encodes CDR1 SGHRS and CDR2 YFSETQ. The CDR3 loop reads CASSLSPSGNRPGADTQYF.

The chain employs TRBV5-1 and TRBJ1-2; TCRdb names TRBD1, which stays unverified in the absence of DNA. CDR3 length: 14 residues. Germline assignment: CDR1 SGHRS and CDR2 YFSETQ. This CDR3 reads CASSGTGAGEGYTF.